The rows below give T cell receptor beta chains drawn from one sample of a study of CD4 T cells in relation to SARS-CoV-2 and coronaviruses. The table came from immunoSEQ multiplex PCR; TCRdb's copy has only in-frame clones and leaves some out. The sample yields about 56,000 clones, about 90% seen once. The sample was naive CD4+ T cells from PBMCs. These receptors came from an adult with COVID-19. The CDR3 runs from the conserved cysteine through the conserved F or W. Each record gives: V gene, clone size, J gene, D gene, CDR3 protein, CDR3 DNA. A D gene is named only where the DNA matches it firmly. Clone size is given for some rows only: seen once, a few or many times, or a class if the clone is expanded.

TRBV6-5	.	TRBJ2-5	TRBD1	CASRGQGETQYF	TGTGCCAGCAGGGGACAGGGGGAGACCCAGTACTTC
TRBV5-1	once	TRBJ2-5	.	CASSFDGSGETQYF	TGCGCCAGCAGCTTTGACGGGAGTGGGGAGACCCAGTACTTC
TRBV28	.	TRBJ1-1	TRBD1	CASSPTGFRAFF	TGTGCCAGCAGTCCGACAGGGTTTCGGGCTTTCTTT
TRBV4-2	.	TRBJ2-3	TRBD2	CASSTTSGHTDTQYF	TGTGCCAGCAGCACGACTAGCGGGCACACAGATACGCAGTATTTT
TRBV19	.	TRBJ1-2	TRBD1	CASSIDGRGTAIFF	TGTGCCAGTAGTATAGATGGAAGAGGGACAGCCATCTTCTTC
TRBV24-1	.	TRBJ2-1	.	CATSDLARAGSSYNEQFF	TGTGCCACCAGTGATTTAGCAAGAGCTGGGAGCTCCTACAATGAGCAGTTCTTC
TRBV27	.	TRBJ2-2	TRBD2	CASSLGLAGSTGELFF	TGTGCCAGCAGTTTGGGACTAGCGGGTTCCACCGGGGAGCTGTTTTTT
TRBV18	.	TRBJ2-7	.	CASSPSDVRMMDF	TGTGCCAGCTCACCATCGGACGTGCGAATGATGGACTTC
TRBV5-1	.	TRBJ2-7	TRBD1	CASSSPTGGEDEQYF	TGCGCCAGCAGCTCCCCGACAGGGGGAGAGGACGAGCAGTACTTC
TRBV7-2	once	TRBJ2-7	.	CASSSGHLAKTYEQYF	TGTGCCAGCAGCTCCGGGCATTTAGCGAAAACCTACGAGCAGTACTTC
TRBV5-1	.	TRBJ2-1	.	CASSLGQGRDEQFF	TGCGCCAGCAGCTTGGGGCAGGGGAGGGATGAGCAGTTCTTC
TRBV9	.	TRBJ2-7	TRBD2	CASSVVRLLAGECGQYF	TGTGCCAGCAGCGTAGTCCGTTTACTAGCGGGAGAATGCGGGCAGTACTTC
TRBV15	.	TRBJ1-3	.	CATSREVGRGIFGNTIYF	TGTGCCACCAGCAGAGAAGTGGGCAGGGGTATCTTTGGAAACACCATATATTTT
TRBV9	.	TRBJ2-7	TRBD2	CASSETGTSGSYEQYF	TGTGCCAGCAGCGAGACCGGGACTAGCGGTTCCTACGAGCAGTACTTC
TRBV7-2	once	TRBJ2-7	.	CASSITSYEQYF	TGTGCCAGCAGCATAACTAGCTACGAGCAGTACTTC
TRBV7-9	few	TRBJ2-2	.	CASSLYGAGETGELFF	TGTGCCAGCAGCTTATACGGGGCAGGGGAAACCGGGGAGCTGTTTTTT
TRBV7-3	.	TRBJ1-1	.	CASSLTGNTEAFF	TGTGCCAGCAGCTTAACCGGTAACACTGAAGCTTTCTTT
TRBV2	.	TRBJ2-1	TRBD2	CASSQTSREGNEQFF	TGTGCCAGCAGTCAGACTAGCCGCGAGGGAAATGAGCAGTTCTTC